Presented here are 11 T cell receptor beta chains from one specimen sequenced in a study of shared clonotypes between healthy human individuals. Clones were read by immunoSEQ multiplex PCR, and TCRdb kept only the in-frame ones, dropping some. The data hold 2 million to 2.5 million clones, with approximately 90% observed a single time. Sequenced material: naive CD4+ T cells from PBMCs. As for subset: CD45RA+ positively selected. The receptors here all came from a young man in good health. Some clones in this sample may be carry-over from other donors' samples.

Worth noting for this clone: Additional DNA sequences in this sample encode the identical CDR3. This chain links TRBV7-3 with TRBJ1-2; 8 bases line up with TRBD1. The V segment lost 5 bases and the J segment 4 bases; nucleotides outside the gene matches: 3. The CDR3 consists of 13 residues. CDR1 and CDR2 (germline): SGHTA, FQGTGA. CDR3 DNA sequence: TGTGCCAGCAGCCCTGACAGGGGCTATGGCTACACCTTC. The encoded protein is CASSPDRGYGYTF.

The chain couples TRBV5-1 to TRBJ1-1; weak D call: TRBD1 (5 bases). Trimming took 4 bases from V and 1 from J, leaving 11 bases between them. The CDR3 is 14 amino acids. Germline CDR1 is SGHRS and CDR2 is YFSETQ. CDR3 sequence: CASSRAGRNTEAFF. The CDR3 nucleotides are TGCGCCAGCAGCCGAGCGGGACGGAACACTGAAGCTTTCTTT.

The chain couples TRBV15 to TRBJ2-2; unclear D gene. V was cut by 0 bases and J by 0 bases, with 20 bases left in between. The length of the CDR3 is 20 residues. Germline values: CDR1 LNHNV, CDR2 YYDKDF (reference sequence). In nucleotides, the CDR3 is TGTGCCACCAGCAGAGATTATAGGTTGGGGTCTCAAGCGAACACCGGGGAGCTGTTTTTT. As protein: CATSRDYRLGSQANTGELFF. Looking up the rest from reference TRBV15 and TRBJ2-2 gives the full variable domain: DAMVIQNPRYQVTQFGKPVTLSCSQTLNHNVMYWYQQKSSQAPKLLFHYYDKDFNNEADTPDNFQSRRPNTSFCFLDIRSPGLGDTAMYLCATSRDYRLGSQANTGELFFGEGSRLTVL.

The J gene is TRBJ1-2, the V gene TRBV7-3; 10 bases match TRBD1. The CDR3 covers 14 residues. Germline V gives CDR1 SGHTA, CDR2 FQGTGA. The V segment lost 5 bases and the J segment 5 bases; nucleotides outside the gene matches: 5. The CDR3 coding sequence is TGTGCCAGCAGCCCCGGACAGGGGGTGTATGGCTACACCTTC. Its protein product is CASSPGQGVYGYTF.

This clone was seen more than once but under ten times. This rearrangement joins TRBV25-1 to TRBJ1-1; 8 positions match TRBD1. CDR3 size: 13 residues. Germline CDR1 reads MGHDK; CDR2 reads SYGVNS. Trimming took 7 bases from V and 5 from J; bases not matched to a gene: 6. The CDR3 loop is CASTGQGSTEAFF. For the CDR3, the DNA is TGTGCCAGCACTGGACAGGGATCGACTGAAGCTTTCTTT.

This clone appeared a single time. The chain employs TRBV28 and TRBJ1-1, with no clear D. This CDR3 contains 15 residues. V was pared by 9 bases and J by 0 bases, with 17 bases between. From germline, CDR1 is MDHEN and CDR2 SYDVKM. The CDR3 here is CASSRISDVNTEAFF. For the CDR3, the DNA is TGTGCCAGTTCTCGAATTTCGGATGTGAACACTGAAGCTTTCTTT.

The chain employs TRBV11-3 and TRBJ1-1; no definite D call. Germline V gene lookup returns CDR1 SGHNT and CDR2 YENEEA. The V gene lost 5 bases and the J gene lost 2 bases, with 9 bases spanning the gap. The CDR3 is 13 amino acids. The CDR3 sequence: CASSLHLNTEAFF. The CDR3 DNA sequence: TGTGCCAGCAGCCTGCATTTAAACACTGAAGCTTTCTTT. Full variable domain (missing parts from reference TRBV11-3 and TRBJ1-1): EAGVVQSPRYKIIEKKQPVAFWCNPISGHNTLYWYLQNLGQGPELLIRYENEEAVDDSQLPKDRFSAERLKGVDSTLKIQPAELGDSAVYLCASSLHLNTEAFFGQGTRLTVV.

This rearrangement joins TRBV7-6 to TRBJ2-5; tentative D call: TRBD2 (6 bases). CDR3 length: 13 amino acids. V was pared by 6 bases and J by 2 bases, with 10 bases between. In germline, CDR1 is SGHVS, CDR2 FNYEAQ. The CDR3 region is CASSWDWQETQYF. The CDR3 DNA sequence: TGTGCCAGCAGTTGGGACTGGCAAGAGACCCAGTACTTC.

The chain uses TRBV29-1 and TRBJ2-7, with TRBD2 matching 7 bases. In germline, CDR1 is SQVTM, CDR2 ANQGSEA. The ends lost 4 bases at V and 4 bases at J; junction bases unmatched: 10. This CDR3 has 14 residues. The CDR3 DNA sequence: TGCAGCGTTGGACTACCGGGACTACGTTACGAGCAGTACTTC. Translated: CSVGLPGLRYEQYF.

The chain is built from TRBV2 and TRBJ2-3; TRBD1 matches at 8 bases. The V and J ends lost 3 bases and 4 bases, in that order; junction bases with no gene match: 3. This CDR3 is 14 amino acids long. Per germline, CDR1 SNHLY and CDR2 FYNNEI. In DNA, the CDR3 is TGTGCCAGCAGTGACAGGACAGGGCCAGATACGCAGTATTTT. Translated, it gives CASSDRTGPDTQYF.

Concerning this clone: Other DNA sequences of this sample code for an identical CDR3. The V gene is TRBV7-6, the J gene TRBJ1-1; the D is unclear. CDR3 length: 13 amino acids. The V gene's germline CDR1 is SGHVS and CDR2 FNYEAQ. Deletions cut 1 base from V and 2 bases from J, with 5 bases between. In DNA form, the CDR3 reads TGTGCCAGCAGCTTAGATCGTAACACTGAAGCTTTCTTT. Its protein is CASSLDRNTEAFF.